The entry below describes one T cell receptor (beta chain). Its antigen is not identified. In the PCR, 60 Vbeta and 13 Jbeta primers were used. Profiling relied on immunoSEQ multiplex PCR, and the TCRdb table lists in-frame clones only, not all of them. The table shows around 63,000 clones, with 80% to 90% occurring only once. The data derive from a study of cytomegalovirus exposure and HLA in healthy donors. Study conclusions and caveats: A later analysis by the authors found several of the most significant clusters apparently linked to common viral pathogens. A later analysis linked a missense variant in DCLRE1C to the trimming of TCR beta V and J genes.

The CDR3 covers 15 residues. From germline, CDR1 is SGHTA and CDR2 FQGNSA. V was pared by 4 bases and J by 4 bases, with 14 bases between. Specimen: PBMCs. This chain links TRBV7-2 with TRBJ1-3, with D perhaps matching TRBD1 (5 bases). The sequence came from a woman under 40 in good health and CMV-seronegative. The CDR3, as DNA: TGTGCCAGCAGCTCCATGGTTGGGGCCGGAAACACCATATATTTT. Protein product: CASSSMVGAGNTIYF.